The 5 T cell receptor beta chains given below trace back to one sample, sequenced in a study of shared clonotypes between healthy human individuals. The table came from immunoSEQ multiplex PCR; TCRdb's copy has only in-frame clones and leaves some out. The sample shows some 2,000,000 clones, around 95% of them seen only once. Sample: naive CD4+ T cells sorted from blood. Stated subset: CD45RA+ positively selected. The receptors come from a man younger than 30 in good health.

This clone was observed once. The chain carries TRBV6-6 and TRBJ2-2; 7 nucleotides match TRBD1. J lost 2 bases, V lost 6 bases, and 6 bases had no gene match. The CDR3 has 15 amino acids. Germline values: CDR1 MNHNY, CDR2 SVGAGI (reference sequence). The CDR3 DNA reads as TGTGCCAGCAGAGTCCGGGACAGAAACACCGGGGAGCTGTTTTTT. Translating gives CASRVRDRNTGELFF.

The chain joins TRBV4-1 to TRBJ1-3; TRBD1 agrees at 7 bases. With 1 base clipped from V and 4 bases from J, the junction kept 7 bases outside the gene matches. Germline CDR1 reads MGHRA; CDR2 reads YSYEKL. The CDR3 is made up of 16 amino acids. This CDR3 reads CASSQALDRVGNTIYF. For the CDR3, the DNA is TGCGCCAGCAGCCAAGCCCTTGACAGGGTCGGAAACACCATATATTTT.

The rearrangement joins TRBV4-1 to TRBJ1-4; 8 positions agree with TRBD1. With 4 bases clipped from V and 7 bases from J, the junction kept 5 bases outside the gene matches. The CDR3 length is 14 residues. CDR1 is MGHRA, CDR2 YSYEKL, per germline. This chain's CDR3 is CASSPDRVSEKLFF. DNA of the CDR3: TGCGCCAGCAGCCCGGACAGGGTCTCTGAAAAACTGTTTTTT.

V usage is TRBV28 and J usage is TRBJ1-2, with D unclear. V was clipped by 2 bases and J by 8 bases, with 12 bases between them. The V gene's germline CDR1 is MDHEN and CDR2 SYDVKM. The CDR3 totals 13 residues. CDR3 bases: TGTGCCAGCAGTTTAGTCCGAGGTAGAGGCTACACCTTC. This sequence encodes CASSLVRGRGYTF.

DNA for the CDR3: TGTGCCAGCAGTTTTCAGGGGGCTACCGGGGAGCTGTTTTTT. Translation: CASSFQGATGELFF. The chain employs TRBV2 and TRBJ2-2; TRBD1 aligns across 8 bases. V gave up 5 bases and J gave up 5 bases; unmatched junction bases: 4. The CDR3 has 14 residues. Germline-derived CDR1 and CDR2 are SNHLY and FYNNEI.